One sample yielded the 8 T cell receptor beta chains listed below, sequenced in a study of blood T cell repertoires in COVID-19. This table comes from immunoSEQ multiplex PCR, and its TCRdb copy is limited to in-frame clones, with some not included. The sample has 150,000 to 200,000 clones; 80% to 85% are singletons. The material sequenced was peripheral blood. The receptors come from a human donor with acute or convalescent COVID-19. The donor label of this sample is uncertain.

As DNA, the CDR3 is TGTGCCAGTAGTGCGACCGGGACAGGGGGCACAGATACGCAGTATTTT. It encodes CASSATGTGGTDTQYF. V usage is TRBV19 and J usage is TRBJ2-3; 10 nucleotides match TRBD1. The ends lost 5 bases at V and 1 base at J; junction bases unmatched: 6. This CDR3 has 16 amino acids. In germline, CDR1 is LNHDA, CDR2 SQIVND (reference sequence).

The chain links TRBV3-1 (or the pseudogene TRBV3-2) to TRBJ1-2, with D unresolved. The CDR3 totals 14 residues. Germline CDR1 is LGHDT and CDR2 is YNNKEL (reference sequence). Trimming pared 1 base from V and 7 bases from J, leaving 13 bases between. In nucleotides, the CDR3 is TGTGCCAGCAGCCAAGGGGCCAGCAATGGTGGCTACACCTTC. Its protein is CASSQGASNGGYTF.

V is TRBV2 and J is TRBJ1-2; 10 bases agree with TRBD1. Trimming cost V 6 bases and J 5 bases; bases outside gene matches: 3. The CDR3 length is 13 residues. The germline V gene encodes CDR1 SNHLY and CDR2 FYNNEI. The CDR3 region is CASRDRGNYGYTF. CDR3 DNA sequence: TGTGCCAGCAGGGACAGGGGGAATTATGGCTACACCTTC.

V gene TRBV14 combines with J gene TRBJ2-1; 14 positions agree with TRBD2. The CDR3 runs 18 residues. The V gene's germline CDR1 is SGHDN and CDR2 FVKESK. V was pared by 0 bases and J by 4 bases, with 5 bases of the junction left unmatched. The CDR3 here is CASSQDETSGRDYNEQFF. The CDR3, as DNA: TGTGCCAGCAGCCAAGATGAGACTAGCGGGAGGGATTACAATGAGCAGTTCTTC.

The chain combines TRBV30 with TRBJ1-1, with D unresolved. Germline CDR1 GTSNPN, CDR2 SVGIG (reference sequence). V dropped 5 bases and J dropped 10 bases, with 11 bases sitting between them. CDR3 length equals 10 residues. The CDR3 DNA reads TGTGCCTGGGGCCCCCCCGGAGCTTTCTTT. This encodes CAWGPPGAFF. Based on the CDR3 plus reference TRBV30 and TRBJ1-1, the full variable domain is SQTIHQWPATLVQPVGSPLSLECTVEGTSNPNLYWYRQAAGRGLQLLFYSVGIGQISSEVPQNLSASRPQDRQFILSSKKLLLSDSGFYLCAWGPPGAFFGQGTRLTVV.

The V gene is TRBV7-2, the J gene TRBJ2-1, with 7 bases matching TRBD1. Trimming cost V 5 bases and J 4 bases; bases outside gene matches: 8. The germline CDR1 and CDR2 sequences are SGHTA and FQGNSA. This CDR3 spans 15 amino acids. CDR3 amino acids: CASSLPLTGYNEQFF. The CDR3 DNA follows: TGTGCCAGCAGCCTCCCGTTGACAGGGTACAATGAGCAGTTCTTC.

The DNA for the CDR3 is TGTGCCAGCAGCTCAGGAGGGACAGGGGGTGGTGAGCAGTTCTTC. It codes for CASSSGGTGGGEQFF. This chain joins TRBV7-3 and TRBJ2-1; 11 bases line up with TRBD1. V was clipped by 4 bases and J by 9 bases; unmatched bases: 8. The CDR3 has 15 amino acids. Germline-derived CDR1 and CDR2 are SGHTA and FQGTGA.

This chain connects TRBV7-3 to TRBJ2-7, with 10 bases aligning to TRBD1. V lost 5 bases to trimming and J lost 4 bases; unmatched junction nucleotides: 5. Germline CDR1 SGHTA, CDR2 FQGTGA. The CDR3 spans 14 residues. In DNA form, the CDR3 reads TGTGCCAGCAGCGTGGGGGGACAGGGGTACGAGCAGTACTTC. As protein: CASSVGGQGYEQYF.